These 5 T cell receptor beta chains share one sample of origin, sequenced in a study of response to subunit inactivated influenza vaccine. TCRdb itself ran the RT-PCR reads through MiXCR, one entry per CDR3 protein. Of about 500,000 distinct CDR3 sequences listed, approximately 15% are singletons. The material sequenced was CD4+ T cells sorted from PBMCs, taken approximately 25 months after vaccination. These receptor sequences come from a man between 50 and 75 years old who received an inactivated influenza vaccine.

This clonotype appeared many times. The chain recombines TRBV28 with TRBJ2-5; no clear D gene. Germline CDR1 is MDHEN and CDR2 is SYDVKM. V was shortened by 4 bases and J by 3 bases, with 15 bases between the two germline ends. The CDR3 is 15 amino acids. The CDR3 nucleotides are TGTGCCAGCAGTTCCCCCAGTAGGAAGAAAGAGACCCAGTACTTC. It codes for CASSSPSRKKETQYF.

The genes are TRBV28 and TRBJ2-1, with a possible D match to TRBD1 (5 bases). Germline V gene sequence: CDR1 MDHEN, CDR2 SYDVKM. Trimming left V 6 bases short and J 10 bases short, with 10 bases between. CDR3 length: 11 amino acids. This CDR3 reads CASRRWTEQFF. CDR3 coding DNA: TGTGCCAGCAGGAGATGGACAGAGCAGTTCTTC.

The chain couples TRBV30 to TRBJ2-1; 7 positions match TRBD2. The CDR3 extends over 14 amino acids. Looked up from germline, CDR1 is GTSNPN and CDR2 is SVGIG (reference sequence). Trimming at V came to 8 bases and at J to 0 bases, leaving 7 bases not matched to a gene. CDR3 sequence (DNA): TGTGCCCTCCAAGCGGGATTCTCCTACAATGAGCAGTTCTTC. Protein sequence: CALQAGFSYNEQFF.

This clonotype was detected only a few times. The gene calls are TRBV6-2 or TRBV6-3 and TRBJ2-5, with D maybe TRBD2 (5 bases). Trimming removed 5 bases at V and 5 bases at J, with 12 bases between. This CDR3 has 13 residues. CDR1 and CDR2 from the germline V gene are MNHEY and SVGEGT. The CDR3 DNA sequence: TGTGCCAGCAGTCGCAATACGGGGGAGACCCAGTACTTC. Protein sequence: CASSRNTGETQYF.

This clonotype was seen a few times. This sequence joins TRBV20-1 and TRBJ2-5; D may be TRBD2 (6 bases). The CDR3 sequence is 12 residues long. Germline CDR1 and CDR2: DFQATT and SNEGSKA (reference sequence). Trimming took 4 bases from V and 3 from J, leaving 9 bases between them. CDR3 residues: CSAIRGKETQYF. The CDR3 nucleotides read TGCAGTGCTATCCGGGGGAAAGAGACCCAGTACTTC.